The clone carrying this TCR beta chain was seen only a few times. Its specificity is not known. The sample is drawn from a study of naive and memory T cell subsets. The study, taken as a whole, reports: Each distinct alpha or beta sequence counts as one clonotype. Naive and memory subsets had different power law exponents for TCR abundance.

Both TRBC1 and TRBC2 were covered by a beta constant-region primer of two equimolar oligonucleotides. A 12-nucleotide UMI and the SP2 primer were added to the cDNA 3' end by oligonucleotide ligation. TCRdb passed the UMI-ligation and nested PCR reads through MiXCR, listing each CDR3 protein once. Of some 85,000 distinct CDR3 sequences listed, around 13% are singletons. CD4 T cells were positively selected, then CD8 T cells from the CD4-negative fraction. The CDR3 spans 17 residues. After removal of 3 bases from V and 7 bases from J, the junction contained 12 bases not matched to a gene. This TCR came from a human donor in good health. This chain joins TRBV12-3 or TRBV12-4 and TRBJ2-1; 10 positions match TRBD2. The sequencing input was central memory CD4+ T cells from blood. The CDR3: CASSFGAVAGGQNEQFF. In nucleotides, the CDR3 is TGTGCCAGCAGTTTCGGCGCCGTAGCGGGAGGTCAGAATGAGCAGTTCTTC.